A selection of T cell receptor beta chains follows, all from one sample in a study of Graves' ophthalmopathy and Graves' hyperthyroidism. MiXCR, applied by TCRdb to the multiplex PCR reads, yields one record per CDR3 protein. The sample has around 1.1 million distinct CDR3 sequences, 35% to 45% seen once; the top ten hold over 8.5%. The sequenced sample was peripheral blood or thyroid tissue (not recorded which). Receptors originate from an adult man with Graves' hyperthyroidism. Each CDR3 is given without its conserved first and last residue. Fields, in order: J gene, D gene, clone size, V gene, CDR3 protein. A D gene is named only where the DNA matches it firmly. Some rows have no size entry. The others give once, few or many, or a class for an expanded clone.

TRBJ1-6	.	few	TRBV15	ATSRDRHDSPLH
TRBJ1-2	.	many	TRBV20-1	SATGVLYGYT
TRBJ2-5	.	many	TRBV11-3	ASSLGWTDRETQY
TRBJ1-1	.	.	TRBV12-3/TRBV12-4	ASSYPESGDTEAF
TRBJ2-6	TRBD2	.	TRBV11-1	ASSPLLAGGHGANVLT
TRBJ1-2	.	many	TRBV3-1	ASSQVGTGEEGYT
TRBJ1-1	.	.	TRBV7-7	ASSSDVGNTEAF
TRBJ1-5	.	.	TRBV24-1	ATRSPGGPNQPQH
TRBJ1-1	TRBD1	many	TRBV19	ASRDQDRRNTEAF
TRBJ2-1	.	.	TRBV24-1	ATSVPFTSGRVSEQF
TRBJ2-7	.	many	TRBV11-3	ASSTESTDEQY
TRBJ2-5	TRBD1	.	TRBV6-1	ASSPATGKMETQY
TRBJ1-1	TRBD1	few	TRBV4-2	ASSQVRAGGLEAF
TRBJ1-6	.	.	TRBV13	ASSSPQRVTEEGSPLH
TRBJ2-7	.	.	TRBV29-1	SVELAMGTSYEQY
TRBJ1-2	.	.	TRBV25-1	ASQEVRGGYGYT